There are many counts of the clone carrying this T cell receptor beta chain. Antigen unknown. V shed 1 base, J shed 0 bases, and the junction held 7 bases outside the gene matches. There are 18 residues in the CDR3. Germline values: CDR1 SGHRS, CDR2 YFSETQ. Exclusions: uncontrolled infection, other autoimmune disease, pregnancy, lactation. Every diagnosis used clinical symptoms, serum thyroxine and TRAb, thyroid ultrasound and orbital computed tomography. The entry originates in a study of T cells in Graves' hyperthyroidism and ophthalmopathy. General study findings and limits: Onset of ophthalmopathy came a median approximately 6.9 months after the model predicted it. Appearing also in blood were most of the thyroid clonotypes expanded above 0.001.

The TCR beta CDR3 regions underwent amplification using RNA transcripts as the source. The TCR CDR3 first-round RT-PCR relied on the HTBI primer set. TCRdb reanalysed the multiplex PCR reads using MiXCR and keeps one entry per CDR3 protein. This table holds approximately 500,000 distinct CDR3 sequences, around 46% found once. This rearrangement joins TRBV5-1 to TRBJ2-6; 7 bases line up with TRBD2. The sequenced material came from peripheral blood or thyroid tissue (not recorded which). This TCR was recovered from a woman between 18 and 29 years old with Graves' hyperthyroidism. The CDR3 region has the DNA TGCGCCAGCAGCTTGAGGCTAGCGGCAAACTCTGGGGCCAACGTCCTGACTTTC. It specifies CASSLRLAANSGANVLTF.